This T cell receptor (beta chain) was sequenced during a study of CD8+ T cells in alopecia areata. The treatment is: oral pan-JAK inhibitor, 5-10 mg twice daily. Lesional scalp punch biopsies and peripheral blood came from alopecia areata patients. Germline CDR1 SGHTA, CDR2 FQGTGA. Losses at the gene ends were 4 bases for V and 4 bases for J; bases not matched to a gene: 3. The CDR3 contains 13 residues. Extracted RNA was reverse transcribed into cDNA, the sequencing template. The table came from immunoSEQ multiplex PCR; TCRdb's copy has only in-frame clones and leaves some out. The sample contains about 160,000 clones, about three fifths of which appear only once.

Sequenced material: CD4+ T cells sorted from blood, taken at week 4, from a patient treated with tofacitinib. The rearrangement links TRBV7-3 to TRBJ1-1; 7 bases are shared with TRBD1. The sequence was obtained from a human donor with alopecia areata. The CDR3 sequence: CASSSQGGTEAFF. For the CDR3, the DNA is TGTGCCAGCAGCTCCCAGGGGGGCACTGAAGCTTTCTTT. The full variable domain, with the rest looked up from reference TRBV7-3 and TRBJ1-1, is GAGVSQTPSNKVTEKGKYVELRCDPISGHTALYWYRQSLGQGPEFLIYFQGTGAADDSGLPNDRFFAVRPEGSVSTLKIQRTERGDSAVYLCASSSQGGTEAFFGQGTRLTVV.